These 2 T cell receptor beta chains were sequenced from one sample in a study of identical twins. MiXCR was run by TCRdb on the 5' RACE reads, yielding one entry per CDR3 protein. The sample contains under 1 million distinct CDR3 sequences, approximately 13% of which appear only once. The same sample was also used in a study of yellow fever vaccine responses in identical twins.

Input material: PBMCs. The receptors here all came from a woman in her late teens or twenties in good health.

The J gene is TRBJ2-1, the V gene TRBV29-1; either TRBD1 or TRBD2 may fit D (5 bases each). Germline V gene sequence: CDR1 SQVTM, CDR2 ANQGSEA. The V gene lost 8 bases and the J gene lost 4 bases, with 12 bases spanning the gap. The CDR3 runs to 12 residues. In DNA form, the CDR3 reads TGCAGCCTCGGGGACGGTTACAATGAGCAGTTCTTC. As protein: CSLGDGYNEQFF.

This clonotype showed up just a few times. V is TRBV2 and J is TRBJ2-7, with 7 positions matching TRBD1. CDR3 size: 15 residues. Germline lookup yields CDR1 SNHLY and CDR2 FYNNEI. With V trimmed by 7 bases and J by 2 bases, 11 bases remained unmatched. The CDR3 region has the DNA TGTGCCAGCAAATCTCTCCGGGACAGTCCCTACGAGCAGTACTTC. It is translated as CASKSLRDSPYEQYF.